This T cell receptor (beta chain) was identified during a study of blood T cell repertoires in COVID-19. The overall study: The analysed material was cDNA or gDNA that came from T cells, B-cell-depleted T cells, or PBMCs.

Source study methods: Estimation of nucleated cell counts relied on the amplification of reference gene primers. Sequencing used immunoSEQ multiplex PCR; TCRdb keeps in-frame clones, though not all of them. V and J calls plus clone size are reproduced from that table; the DNA served to infer D and trimming. The table has 400,000 to 450,000 clones, about nine tenths seen once. The CDR3 contains 17 residues. CDR1 and CDR2 (germline): LGHNA, YNFKEQ. With 3 bases clipped from V and 6 bases from J, the junction kept 11 bases outside the gene matches. Sequencing was done on a sample of peripheral blood. The sequence was collected from a woman aged 45-65 years with COVID-19, enrolled during active disease. The chain is built from TRBV4-2 and TRBJ1-2; 12 bases match TRBD1. The CDR3 loop reads CASSQGLGTGGSDGYTF. The CDR3 DNA sequence: TGTGCCAGCAGCCAGGGACTCGGGACAGGGGGCTCAGATGGCTACACCTTC.